This entry lists 18 T cell receptor beta chains sequenced from one sample in a study of blood T cell repertoires in COVID-19. Generated by immunoSEQ multiplex PCR, the TCRdb table keeps only in-frame clones and is missing some. The sample lists roughly 180,000 clones; around 89% were seen once. Sequenced material: peripheral blood. The receptors derive from a woman aged 30 to 39 with acute or convalescent COVID-19.

This sequence joins TRBV5-6 and TRBJ1-1; possibly TRBD1 for D (6 bases). V lost 0 bases and J lost 10, with 16 bases in between. Germline V gene sequence: CDR1 SGHDT, CDR2 YYEEEE. The CDR3 loop spans 14 amino acids. The CDR3 nucleotides are TGTGCCAGCAGCTTGGGCGGGGGCTCGCCCCCAGCTTTCTTT. Amino acid sequence: CASSLGGGSPPAFF.

The rearrangement uses TRBV30 and TRBJ1-6; unclear D gene. V was shortened by 4 bases and J by 11 bases, with 18 bases between the two germline ends. This CDR3 region has 14 residues. The germline CDR1 and CDR2 sequences are GTSNPN and SVGIG (reference sequence). CDR3 protein: CAWTPGLDGTPLHF. CDR3 nucleotide sequence: TGTGCCTGGACCCCCGGCCTGGACGGGACACCCCTCCACTTT.

V and J are TRBV18 and TRBJ1-1, with 7 bases lining up with TRBD1. This CDR3 is 16 amino acids long. V lost 2 bases and J lost 1; bases outside the gene matches: 7. Germline CDR1 is KGHSH and CDR2 is LQKENI. This CDR3 is CASSPIWDSQNTEAFF. The CDR3 bases are TGTGCCAGCTCACCAATTTGGGACAGCCAGAACACTGAAGCTTTCTTT.

V usage is TRBV19 and J usage is TRBJ2-2; 13 bases are a match to TRBD2. Germline CDR1 is LNHDA and CDR2 is SQIVND (reference sequence). The CDR3 is made up of 19 amino acids. J was trimmed by 4 bases and V by 5 bases; bases with no gene match: 13. The CDR3 protein is CASSRRRTSGSGGTGELFF. The CDR3 region has the DNA TGTGCCAGTAGTCGACGTAGGACTAGCGGGAGCGGTGGCACCGGGGAGCTGTTTTTT.

The genes are TRBV5-1 and TRBJ2-1, with D perhaps matching TRBD1 (6 bases). This CDR3 has 12 residues. Germline V gene sequence: CDR1 SGHRS, CDR2 YFSETQ. Trimming cost V 6 bases and J 6 bases, with 10 bases left between them. This CDR3 is CASTQGGNEQFF. The CDR3 bases are TGCGCCAGCACCCAAGGGGGCAATGAGCAGTTCTTC.

The chain carries TRBV28 and TRBJ1-5, with 8 bases lining up with TRBD1. This CDR3 is built from 14 residues. Germline-derived CDR1 and CDR2 are MDHEN and SYDVKM. V lost 5 bases, J lost 5 bases, and 5 bases stayed unmatched. The CDR3 here is CASSPGQGDQPQHF. CDR3 DNA: TGTGCCAGCAGTCCTGGACAGGGTGATCAGCCCCAGCATTTT.

This sequence joins TRBV2 and TRBJ1-4, with D perhaps matching TRBD1 (5 bases). Between the trimmed V and J ends, which lost 8 bases and 12 bases, there was a span of 10 bases. The CDR3 totals 10 residues. CDR1 is SNHLY and CDR2 is FYNNEI in the germline V gene. CDR3 in DNA: TGTGCCAGCGGTCGGGGGGAACTGTTTTTT. Translation gives CASGRGELFF.

This sequence joins TRBV14 and TRBJ2-3; D remains ambiguous. Germline CDR1 SGHDN, CDR2 FVKESK. Deletions cut 6 bases from V and 0 bases from J, with 7 bases between. The length of the CDR3 is 13 residues. CDR3 sequence reads: CASSKQSTDTQYF. In DNA form, the CDR3 reads TGTGCCAGCAGTAAGCAAAGCACAGATACGCAGTATTTT.

In this sample, this clone turned up once. The gene calls are TRBV15 and TRBJ2-2, with unresolved D. Germline V gives CDR1 LNHNV, CDR2 YYDKDF (reference sequence). The V end was cut by 8 bases, the J end by 0 bases, with 16 bases between. The length of the CDR3 is 16 residues. CDR3 protein: CATASSRYANTGELFF. As DNA, the CDR3 is TGTGCCACCGCGTCGTCGAGATACGCGAACACCGGGGAGCTGTTTTTT.

This sequence joins TRBV5-8 and TRBJ2-7, with TRBD2 as a possible D gene (5 bases). The V gene's germline CDR1 is SGHTS and CDR2 YDEGEE. The CDR3 totals 15 residues. Trimming left V 4 bases short and J 11 bases short, with 25 bases between. This chain's CDR3 is CASSVQGSGPGRKYF. The CDR3 bases are TGTGCCAGCAGCGTTCAAGGGAGCGGCCCTGGACGGAAGTACTTC.

The V call is TRBV4-1, the J call TRBJ2-4, with 7 bases aligning to TRBD2. The CDR3 loop spans 12 amino acids. Germline lookup yields CDR1 MGHRA and CDR2 YSYEKL. The ends lost 8 bases at V and 6 bases at J; junction bases unmatched: 4. This CDR3 is CASGGVSNIQYF. The DNA for the CDR3 is TGCGCCAGCGGGGGGGTTTCAAACATTCAGTACTTC.

This clone was detected a few times. This rearrangement joins TRBV3-1 (or the pseudogene TRBV3-2) to TRBJ2-1; D is undetermined. The CDR3 is made up of 12 amino acids. The germline V gene has CDR1 LGHDT and CDR2 YNNKEL (reference sequence). Trimming took off 6 bases at V and 7 bases at J, with 10 bases between the two ends. In DNA, the CDR3 is TGTGCCAGCAGATCATCCAGGAATGAGCAGTTCTTC. Residues: CASRSSRNEQFF.

V is TRBV28 and J is TRBJ1-2; no clear D gene. The CDR3 runs to 12 residues. Deletions cut 3 bases from V and 2 bases from J, with 4 bases between. Germline values: CDR1 MDHEN, CDR2 SYDVKM. The CDR3 nucleotides are TGTGCCAGCAGTTTTAAAAACTATGGCTACACCTTC. It encodes CASSFKNYGYTF.

V and J are TRBV10-3 and TRBJ2-1, with TRBD2 as a possible D gene (6 bases). The germline gives CDR1 ENHRY, CDR2 SYGVKD. V was pared by 7 bases and J by 7 bases, with 17 bases between. This CDR3 is built from 14 residues. In DNA form, the CDR3 reads TGTGCCATCACCCGGGACTCCTTCGGGAATGAGCAGTTCTTC. Translating it yields CAITRDSFGNEQFF.

This chain connects TRBV7-8 to TRBJ1-3; D is uncertain. The ends were cut back, 1 base at V and 2 bases at J, with 6 bases in the middle. The CDR3 spans 14 residues. Germline V gives CDR1 SGHVS, CDR2 FQNEAQ. CDR3 sequence: CASSLVTAGNTIYF. CDR3 DNA sequence: TGTGCCAGCAGCTTAGTAACAGCTGGAAACACCATATATTTT.

CDR3 sequence: CATRDYQETQYF. The CDR3 DNA sequence: TGTGCCACCCGGGACTACCAAGAGACCCAGTACTTC. This chain joins TRBV6-5 and TRBJ2-5, with a tentative D call TRBD2 (6 bases). Germline-derived CDR1 and CDR2 are MNHEY and SVGAGI. The V gene lost 10 bases and the J gene lost 0 bases, with 9 bases spanning the gap. The CDR3 consists of 12 residues.

This chain links TRBV12-3 or TRBV12-4 with TRBJ2-7; possibly TRBD2 for D (5 bases). The CDR3 is 12 amino acids. Trimming removed 7 bases from V and 2 bases from J, with 9 bases in between. The CDR3 loop is CASIGETYEQYF. CDR3 bases: TGTGCCAGCATCGGGGAAACCTACGAGCAGTACTTC.

CDR3 protein: CASSRDTYNEQFF. The CDR3 nucleotides are TGCGCCAGCAGCAGGGACACGTACAATGAGCAGTTCTTC. This sequence joins TRBV5-1 and TRBJ2-1; TRBD1 is a possible D gene (6 bases). Trimming stripped 4 bases from V and 4 bases from J, with 9 bases between. Germline V gene sequence: CDR1 SGHRS, CDR2 YFSETQ. This CDR3 comprises 13 residues.